This TCR beta chain was retrieved from a study of blood T cells in healthy people across ages. Study-wide results and caveats: What prevented conclusive comparison of naive and antigen-experienced cells was that PBMCs were unsorted.

Comments on this clonotype: Its antigen remains unidentified.

The CDR3 contains 17 residues. Between the trimmed V and J ends, which lost 2 bases and 0 bases, there was a span of 17 bases. The germline V gene encodes CDR1 MNHNS and CDR2 SASEGT. Alongside a J-beta primer mix, a sample-barcoded 5' primer served in a second PCR lasting about 6 to 11 cycles. Each sample provided no less than 2.5 million CDR3-containing paired-end reads. One entry per CDR3 protein, called by TCRdb with MiXCR from the 5' RACE reads. The repertoire holds some 1.1 million distinct CDR3 sequences, with more than 30% as singletons. Sequencing was carried out using blood. This clonotype was obtained from a man aged 18 to 30 in good health. The chain is built from TRBV6-1 and TRBJ2-7; a weak D match, TRBD1 (6 bases). CDR3 sequence reads: CASSESTGHRSSYEQYF. Here the CDR3 DNA reads TGTGCCAGCAGTGAATCGACGGGACATCGGAGCTCCTACGAGCAGTACTTC.